This TCR beta chain emerged from a study of T cells in Graves' hyperthyroidism and ophthalmopathy. What was amplified from RNA transcripts were TCR beta CDR3 regions. Carried out on the TCR CDR3, a first-round RT-PCR used the HTBI primer set. TCRdb processed the multiplex PCR reads anew with MiXCR; each CDR3 protein has one entry. In the table there are some 770,000 distinct CDR3 sequences, around 17% of which are singletons. This clonotype was counted ten times or more. Germline values: CDR1 SNHLY, CDR2 FYNNEI. This CDR3 region has 14 residues. The V end was cut by 5 bases, the J end by 7 bases, with 15 bases between.

The chain has TRBV2 and TRBJ2-1; D is unresolved. Input material: blood. The source is a man aged 18 to 35 with Graves' hyperthyroidism. The CDR3 DNA sequence: TGTGCCAGCAGTTCGGCCCCTGTAGGGAATGAGCAGTTCTTC. This gives the protein CASSSAPVGNEQFF.